These 23 T cell receptor beta chains share one sample of origin, sequenced in a study of CD8 T cells in ankylosing spondylitis. TCRdb re-analysed the 5' RACE reads in MiXCR, keeping a single row per CDR3 protein. The profile shows 200,000 to 250,000 distinct CDR3 sequences, under 35% of them singletons. Sequences were obtained from blood, either unsorted or a sorted T cell fraction (not recorded which). The receptors derive from a male donor with ankylosing spondylitis or in good health (not recorded which).

The CDR3, as DNA: TGTGCCAATAAGTTTGGCGGCACCTACAATGAGCAGTTCTTC. It yields the protein CANKFGGTYNEQFF. The chain links TRBV2 to TRBJ2-1; D ambiguous. CDR1 is SNHLY, CDR2 FYNNEI, per germline. The CDR3 is 14 residues long. Trimming took 10 bases from V and 2 from J, leaving 15 bases between them.

V is TRBV7-2 and J is TRBJ1-2; D is ambiguous. Trimming stripped 5 bases from V and 5 bases from J, with 18 bases between. Germline CDR1 is SGHTA and CDR2 is FQGNSA. This CDR3 is built from 15 residues. The CDR3 DNA sequence: TGTGCCAGCAGCCCATTCCTGGTCAGGAAATATGGCTACACCTTC. Translating it yields CASSPFLVRKYGYTF. Looking up the rest from reference TRBV7-2 and TRBJ1-2 gives the full variable domain: GAGVSQSPSNKVTEKGKDVELRCDPISGHTALYWYRQSLGQGLEFLIYFQGNSAPDKSGLPSDRFSAERTGGSVSTLTIQRTQQEDSAVYLCASSPFLVRKYGYTFGSGTRLTVV.

The rearrangement links TRBV30 to TRBJ2-3, with D tentatively TRBD1 (6 bases). V was clipped by 0 bases and J by 2 bases, with 9 bases between them. The CDR3 contains 14 residues. Germline values: CDR1 GTSNPN, CDR2 SVGIG (reference sequence). Here the CDR3 DNA reads TGTGCCTGGAGTGTAGGACAGTACACAGATACGCAGTATTTT. As protein: CAWSVGQYTDTQYF.

V usage is TRBV10-3 and J usage is TRBJ2-2; the match to TRBD2 covers 16 bases. This CDR3 region has 21 residues. Unmatched junction bases numbered 13, after V lost 6 bases and J lost 0 bases. Germline CDR1 is ENHRY and CDR2 is SYGVKD. The CDR3 sequence is CAIRGTSGTSGGVTNTGELFF. In nucleotides, the CDR3 is TGTGCCATCAGGGGGACATCCGGGACTAGCGGGGGGGTGACGAACACCGGGGAGCTGTTTTTT.

V is TRBV5-1 and J is TRBJ1-1; 11 bases map to TRBD1. The ends lost 3 bases at V and 11 bases at J; junction bases unmatched: 9. CDR1 is SGHRS and CDR2 is YFSETQ in the germline V gene. The CDR3 covers 14 residues. Here the CDR3 DNA reads TGCGCCAGCAGCTACCAGGGGACAGGGGGTCAGGCTTTCTTT. Translating it yields CASSYQGTGGQAFF.

This clonotype was counted between two and nine times. The chain couples TRBV6-1 to TRBJ2-1; 8 positions agree with TRBD2. V lost 3 bases and J lost 3; bases outside the gene matches: 4. This CDR3 has 15 amino acids. Looked up from germline, CDR1 is MNHNS and CDR2 is SASEGT. The CDR3 sequence: CASSERSGGYNEQFF. For the CDR3, the DNA is TGTGCCAGCAGTGAGAGGAGCGGGGGCTACAATGAGCAGTTCTTC.

V usage is TRBV4-1 and J usage is TRBJ2-1; TRBD1 matches 8 bases. The CDR3 runs to 17 residues. Trimming took 4 bases from V and 4 from J; bases not matched to a gene: 12. Germline-derived CDR1 and CDR2 are MGHRA and YSYEKL. This CDR3 reads CASSLRTGWGPYNEQFF. CDR3 in DNA: TGCGCCAGCAGCCTACGGACAGGGTGGGGGCCGTACAATGAGCAGTTCTTC.

The chain recombines TRBV9 with TRBJ2-3; perhaps D is TRBD1 or TRBD2 (5 bases each). Per germline, CDR1 SGDLS and CDR2 YYNGEE. Trimming pared 4 bases from V and 6 bases from J, leaving 21 bases between. The CDR3 length is 16 residues. The CDR3 coding sequence is TGTGCCAGCAGCCCAGAGGGGAGACTACAAGGGGATACGCAGTATTTT. Amino acid sequence: CASSPEGRLQGDTQYF.

This chain joins TRBV10-3 and TRBJ2-2; 15 bases are a match to TRBD2. CDR3 length: 15 amino acids. V was pared by 7 bases and J by 5 bases, with 2 bases of the junction left unmatched. Germline loops: CDR1 ENHRY, CDR2 SYGVKD. The DNA for the CDR3 is TGTGCCATCACCGGGACTAGCGGGGGGACCGGGGAGCTGTTTTTT. Amino acids: CAITGTSGGTGELFF.

About this clonotype: One end of the junction is discordant with germline, which a read error may explain. The chain joins TRBV20-1 to TRBJ1-2; D is unresolved. The CDR3 runs 11 residues. Per the germline V gene, CDR1 is DFQATT and CDR2 is SNEGSKA (reference sequence). CDR3 in DNA: TGCAGCGCTAACGTCGTCGATGGCTACACCTTC. Its translation is CSANVVDGYTF.

This clonotype was recorded many times. The J gene is TRBJ2-7, the V gene TRBV7-2; 9 bases are shared with TRBD1. Germline lookup yields CDR1 SGHTA and CDR2 FQGNSA. The CDR3 sequence is 15 residues long. With V trimmed by 1 base and J by 3 bases, 4 bases remained unmatched. The CDR3 nucleotides are TGTGCCAGCAGCTTAGGTCCGGGACAGGGCTACGAGCAGTACTTC. This encodes CASSLGPGQGYEQYF. Supplemented by reference TRBV7-2 and TRBJ2-7, the full variable domain reads GAGVSQSPSNKVTEKGKDVELRCDPISGHTALYWYRQSLGQGLEFLIYFQGNSAPDKSGLPSDRFSAERTGGSVSTLTIQRTQQEDSAVYLCASSLGPGQGYEQYFGPGTRLTVT.

The rearrangement joins TRBV20-1 to TRBJ2-6, with TRBD1 matching over 7 bases. Losses at the gene ends were 2 bases for V and 0 bases for J; bases not matched to a gene: 4. The V gene's germline CDR1 is DFQATT and CDR2 SNEGSKA (reference sequence). The CDR3 has 16 amino acids. CDR3 sequence: CSARRQGSSGANVLTF. CDR3 nucleotide sequence: TGCAGTGCTAGAAGACAGGGATCCTCTGGGGCCAACGTCCTGACTTTC.

This clonotype was seen a single time. The chain recombines TRBV2 with TRBJ2-7; either TRBD1 or TRBD2 may supply D (6 bases each). Trimming left V 9 bases short and J 6 bases short, with 18 bases between. Germline CDR1 reads SNHLY; CDR2 reads FYNNEI. The CDR3 extends over 13 amino acids. The DNA of the CDR3 is TGTGCCAGTTCGCTAGTCGGGGGCGGCGAGCAGTACTTC. This sequence encodes CASSLVGGGEQYF. Looking up the rest from reference TRBV2 and TRBJ2-7 gives the full variable domain: EPEVTQTPSHQVTQMGQEVILRCVPISNHLYFYWYRQILGQKVEFLVSFYNNEISEKSEIFDDQFSVERPDGSNFTLKIRSTKLEDSAMYFCASSLVGGGEQYFGPGTRLTVT.

The sample holds a few counts of this clonotype. The chain has TRBV12-3 or TRBV12-4 and TRBJ2-7; unclear D gene. The V end lost 0 bases, the J end lost 2 bases, and 8 bases lay between the germline ends. There are 14 residues in the CDR3. CDR3 nucleotides: TGTGCCAGCAGTTTAGCGTCGACCCCCTACGAGCAGTACTTC. It yields the protein CASSLASTPYEQYF.

This chain uses TRBV27 with TRBJ2-1, with unresolved D. This CDR3 has 15 amino acids. The germline CDR1 and CDR2 sequences are MNHEY and SMNVEV (reference sequence). Deletions cut 5 bases from V and 4 bases from J, with 15 bases between. The DNA for the CDR3 is TGTGCCAGCAGTGATACAATAACAGATTACAATGAGCAGTTCTTC. Encoded protein: CASSDTITDYNEQFF.

J is TRBJ2-5 and V is TRBV12-3 or TRBV12-4, with D possibly TRBD2 on 5 matching bases. The CDR3 contains 14 residues. The V gene lost 5 bases and the J gene lost 5 bases, with 15 bases spanning the gap. As DNA, the CDR3 is TGTGCCAGCAGTCCCCGGGGTGGCGTGGAGACCCAGTACTTC. Translated: CASSPRGGVETQYF.

The chain carries TRBV7-6 and TRBJ1-3; D uncertain. Germline V gene sequence: CDR1 SGHVS, CDR2 FNYEAQ. Trimming pared 5 bases from V and 7 bases from J, leaving 9 bases between. The CDR3 covers 12 residues. The CDR3 loop reads CASSPLTNTIYF. DNA for the CDR3: TGTGCCAGCAGCCCCCTGACGAACACCATATATTTT.

The J gene is TRBJ2-1, the V gene TRBV24-1, with D perhaps matching TRBD1 (6 bases). V was trimmed by 4 bases and J by 7 bases, leaving 19 bases between them. This CDR3 has 16 residues. Germline V gene sequence: CDR1 KGHDR, CDR2 SFDVKD. CDR3 protein: CATSDPTGMLRNEQFF. CDR3 coding DNA: TGTGCCACCAGTGACCCTACAGGGATGCTTAGGAATGAGCAGTTCTTC.

This clonotype has just a few counts. The chain uses TRBV5-1 and TRBJ1-1, with D hard to call. Trimming removed 4 bases from V and 0 bases from J, with 16 bases in between. The CDR3 has 16 residues. Germline V gene sequence: CDR1 SGHRS, CDR2 YFSETQ. The CDR3 is CASSPGRWDMNTEAFF. CDR3 coding DNA: TGCGCCAGCAGCCCGGGTAGGTGGGATATGAACACTGAAGCTTTCTTT.

The chain employs TRBV3-1 and TRBJ2-1; no definite D call. This CDR3 is 15 amino acids long. Trimming removed 8 bases from V and 0 bases from J, with 14 bases in between. Per germline, CDR1 LGHDT and CDR2 YNNKEL (reference sequence). The CDR3 sequence: CASAVDGSSYNEQFF. Written as DNA, the CDR3 is TGTGCCAGCGCAGTCGACGGTAGCTCCTACAATGAGCAGTTCTTC.

The chain carries TRBV29-1 and TRBJ2-3, with TRBD1 identical over 7 bases. CDR1 is SQVTM, CDR2 ANQGSEA, per germline. The CDR3 spans 13 residues. V was clipped by 7 bases and J by 1 base; unmatched bases: 5. The CDR3 bases are TGCAGCGCCCGGGACAGCGGCACAGATACGCAGTATTTT. Translation: CSARDSGTDTQYF.

The chain carries TRBV5-6 and TRBJ2-3, with 9 bases lining up with TRBD1. The CDR3 loop spans 15 amino acids. The J segment lost 2 bases and the V segment lost 3 bases, leaving 4 bases of the junction unmatched. Germline lookup yields CDR1 SGHDT and CDR2 YYEEEE. For the CDR3, the DNA is TGTGCCAGCAGCTACAGGGGGCGAACCACAGATACGCAGTATTTT. Its protein is CASSYRGRTTDTQYF.

The chain has TRBV12-3 or TRBV12-4 and TRBJ2-7; 10 bases fit TRBD1. This CDR3 has 15 residues. V lost 6 bases and J lost 6; bases outside the gene matches: 11. CDR3 in amino acids: CASSSDPGTGVEQYF. The CDR3 nucleotides read TGTGCCAGCAGCTCAGATCCCGGGACAGGGGTCGAGCAGTACTTC.